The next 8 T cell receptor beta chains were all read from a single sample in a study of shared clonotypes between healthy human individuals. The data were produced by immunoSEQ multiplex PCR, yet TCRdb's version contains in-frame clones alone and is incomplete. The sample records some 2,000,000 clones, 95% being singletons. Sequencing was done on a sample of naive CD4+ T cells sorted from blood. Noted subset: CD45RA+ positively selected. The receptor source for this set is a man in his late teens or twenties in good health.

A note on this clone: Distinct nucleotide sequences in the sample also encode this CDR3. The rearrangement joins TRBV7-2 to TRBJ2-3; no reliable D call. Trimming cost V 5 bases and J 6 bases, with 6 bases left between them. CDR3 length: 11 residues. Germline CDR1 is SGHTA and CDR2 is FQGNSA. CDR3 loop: CASSPRDTQYF. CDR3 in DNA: TGTGCCAGCAGCCCGCGGGATACGCAGTATTTT.

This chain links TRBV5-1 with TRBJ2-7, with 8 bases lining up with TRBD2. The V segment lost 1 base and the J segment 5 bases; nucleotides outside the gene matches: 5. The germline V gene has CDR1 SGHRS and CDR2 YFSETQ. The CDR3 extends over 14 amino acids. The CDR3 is CASSLLPTSDEQYF. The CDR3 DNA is TGCGCCAGCAGCTTGTTGCCGACTAGCGACGAGCAGTACTTC.

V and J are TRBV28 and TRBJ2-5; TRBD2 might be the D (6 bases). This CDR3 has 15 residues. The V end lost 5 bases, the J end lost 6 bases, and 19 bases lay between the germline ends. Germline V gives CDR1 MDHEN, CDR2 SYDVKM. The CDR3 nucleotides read TGTGCCAGCAGTCCGGGAGACCTAAACATTAAGACCCAGTACTTC. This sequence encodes CASSPGDLNIKTQYF.

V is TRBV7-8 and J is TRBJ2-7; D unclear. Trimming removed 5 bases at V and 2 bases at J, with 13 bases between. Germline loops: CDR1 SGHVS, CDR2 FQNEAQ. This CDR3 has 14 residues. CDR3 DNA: TGTGCCAGCAGCAGAGGACCCGGCGCCTACGAGCAGTACTTC. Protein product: CASSRGPGAYEQYF.

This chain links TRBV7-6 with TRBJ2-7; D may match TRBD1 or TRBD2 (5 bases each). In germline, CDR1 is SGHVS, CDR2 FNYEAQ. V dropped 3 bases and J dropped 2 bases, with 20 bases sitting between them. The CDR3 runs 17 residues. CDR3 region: CASSFRDGAPGPYEQYF. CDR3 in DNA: TGTGCCAGCAGCTTCCGGGACGGAGCGCCGGGCCCCTACGAGCAGTACTTC.

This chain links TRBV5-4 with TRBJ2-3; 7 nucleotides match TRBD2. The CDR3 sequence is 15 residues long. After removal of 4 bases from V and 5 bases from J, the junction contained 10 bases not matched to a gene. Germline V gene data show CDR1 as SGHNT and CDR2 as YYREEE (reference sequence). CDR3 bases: TGTGCCAGCAGCCGCTCGGGGGGAGGGGTAGATACGCAGTATTTT. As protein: CASSRSGGGVDTQYF.

CDR3 protein: CASSLGTDFTGELFF. CDR3 sequence (DNA): TGCGCCAGCAGCTTAGGGACAGACTTCACCGGGGAGCTGTTTTTT. This chain connects TRBV5-1 to TRBJ2-2; 7 bases line up with TRBD1. Germline-derived CDR1 and CDR2 are SGHRS and YFSETQ. J gave up 4 bases and V 2 bases, and 5 bases lay outside the gene matches. This CDR3 region has 15 residues. Together with reference TRBV5-1 and TRBJ2-2, the CDR3 gives the full variable domain: KAGVTQTPRYLIKTRGQQVTLSCSPISGHRSVSWYQQTPGQGLQFLFEYFSETQRNKGNFPGRFSGRQFSNSRSEMNVSTLELGDSALYLCASSLGTDFTGELFFGEGSRLTVL.

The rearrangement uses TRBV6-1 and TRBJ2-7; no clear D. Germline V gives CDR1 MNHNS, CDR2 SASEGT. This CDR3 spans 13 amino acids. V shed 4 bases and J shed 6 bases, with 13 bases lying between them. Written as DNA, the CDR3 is TGTGCCAGCAGTGTACAAAAGCTCACCGAGCAGTACTTC. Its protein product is CASSVQKLTEQYF.